This T cell receptor (beta chain) was profiled in a study of cytomegalovirus exposure and HLA in healthy donors. Whole-study results and caveats: In a later analysis, compared with equally common non-associated chains, HLA-associated beta chains were more expanded.

The CDR3 totals 15 residues. V was clipped by 7 bases and J by 0 bases, with 13 bases between them. Looked up from germline, CDR1 is LNHDA and CDR2 is SQIVND (reference sequence). Details on this clone: Its cognate antigen is unknown.

Primers: 60 Vbeta forward and 13 Jbeta reverse. Produced via immunoSEQ multiplex PCR; TCRdb's table is partial and in-frame only. This table holds approximately 120,000 clones, around three quarters found once. The chain employs TRBV19 and TRBJ1-3, with D unresolved. The sequence was obtained from a woman aged 45 to 65 in good health and CMV-seronegative. Sample: PBMCs. The CDR3 bases are TGTGCCAGTAATCACCCCAGATCCTCTGGAAACACCATATATTTT. Its translation is CASNHPRSSGNTIYF.